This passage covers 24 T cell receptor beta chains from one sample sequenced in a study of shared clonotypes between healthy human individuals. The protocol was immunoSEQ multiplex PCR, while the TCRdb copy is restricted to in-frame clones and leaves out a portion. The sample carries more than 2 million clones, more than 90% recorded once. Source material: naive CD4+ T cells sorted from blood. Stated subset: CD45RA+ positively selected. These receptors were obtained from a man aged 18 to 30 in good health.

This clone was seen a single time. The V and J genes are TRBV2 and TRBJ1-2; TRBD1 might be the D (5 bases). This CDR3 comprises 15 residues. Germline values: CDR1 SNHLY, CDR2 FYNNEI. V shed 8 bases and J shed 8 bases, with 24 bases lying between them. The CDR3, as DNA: TGTGCCAGCGTTCAATCTGGGGGTTCGGCTCCCGGCTACACCTTC. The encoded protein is CASVQSGGSAPGYTF.

The CDR3 spells CASSLPPWRESGNNEQFF. CDR3 nucleotide sequence: TGTGCCAGCAGCCTCCCGCCATGGCGGGAGTCCGGGAACAATGAGCAGTTCTTC. V and J are TRBV7-6 and TRBJ2-1; 7 bases align to TRBD2. CDR3 length: 18 residues. Germline V gene sequence: CDR1 SGHVS, CDR2 FNYEAQ. V was pared by 5 bases and J by 5 bases, with 18 bases of the junction left unmatched.

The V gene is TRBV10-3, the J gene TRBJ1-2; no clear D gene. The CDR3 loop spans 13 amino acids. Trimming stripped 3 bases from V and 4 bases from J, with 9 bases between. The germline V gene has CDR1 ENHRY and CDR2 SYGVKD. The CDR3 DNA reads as TGTGCCATCAGTGACACCTCCCTCTATGGCTACACCTTC. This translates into CAISDTSLYGYTF.

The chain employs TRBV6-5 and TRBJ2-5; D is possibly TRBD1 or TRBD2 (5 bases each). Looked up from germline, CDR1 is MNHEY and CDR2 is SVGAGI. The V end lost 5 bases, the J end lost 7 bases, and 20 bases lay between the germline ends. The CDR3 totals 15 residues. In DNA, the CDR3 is TGTGCCAGCAGTCCCACCCGGGACCCCCGGAGGACCCAGTACTTC. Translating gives CASSPTRDPRRTQYF.

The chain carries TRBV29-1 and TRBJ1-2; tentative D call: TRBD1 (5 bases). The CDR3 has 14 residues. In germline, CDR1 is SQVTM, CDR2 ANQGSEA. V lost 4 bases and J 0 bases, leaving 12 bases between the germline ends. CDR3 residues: CSVVGTDPNYGYTF. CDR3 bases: TGCAGCGTTGTCGGGACGGATCCTAACTATGGCTACACCTTC.

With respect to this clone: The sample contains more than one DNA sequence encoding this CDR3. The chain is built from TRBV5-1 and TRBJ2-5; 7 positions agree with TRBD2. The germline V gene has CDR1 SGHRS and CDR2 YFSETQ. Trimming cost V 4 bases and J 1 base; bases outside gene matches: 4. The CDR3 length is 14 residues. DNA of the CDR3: TGCGCCAGCAGCCCCGCTAGCGGCCAAGAGACCCAGTACTTC. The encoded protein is CASSPASGQETQYF. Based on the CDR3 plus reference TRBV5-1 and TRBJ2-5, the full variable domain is KAGVTQTPRYLIKTRGQQVTLSCSPISGHRSVSWYQQTPGQGLQFLFEYFSETQRNKGNFPGRFSGRQFSNSRSEMNVSTLELGDSALYLCASSPASGQETQYFGPGTRLLVL.

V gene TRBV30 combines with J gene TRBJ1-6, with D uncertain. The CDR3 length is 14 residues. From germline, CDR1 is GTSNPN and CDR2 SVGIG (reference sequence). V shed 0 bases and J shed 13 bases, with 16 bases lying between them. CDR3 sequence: CAWSVTAKSLPLHF. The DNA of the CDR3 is TGTGCCTGGAGTGTAACAGCCAAAAGTTTGCCCCTCCACTTT.

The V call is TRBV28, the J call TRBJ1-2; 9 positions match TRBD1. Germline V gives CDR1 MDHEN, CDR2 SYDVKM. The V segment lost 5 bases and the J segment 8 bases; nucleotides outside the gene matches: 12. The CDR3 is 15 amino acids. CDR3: CASSLRGTGRRGYTF. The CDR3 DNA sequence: TGTGCCAGCAGTCTACGAGGGACAGGGAGAAGGGGCTACACCTTC.

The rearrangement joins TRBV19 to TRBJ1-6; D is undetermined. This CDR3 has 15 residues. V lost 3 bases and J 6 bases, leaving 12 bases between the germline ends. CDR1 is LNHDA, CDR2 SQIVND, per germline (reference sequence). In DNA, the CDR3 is TGTGCCAGTAGTATCTCATCAGCTAGTAATTCACCCCTCCACTTT. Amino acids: CASSISSASNSPLHF.

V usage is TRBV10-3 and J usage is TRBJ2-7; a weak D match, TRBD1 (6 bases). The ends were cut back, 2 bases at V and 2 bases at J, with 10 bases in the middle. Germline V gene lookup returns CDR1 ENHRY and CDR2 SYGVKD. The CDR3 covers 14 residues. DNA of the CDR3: TGTGCCATCAGTGAGGGACAGCCTACCTACGAGCAGTACTTC. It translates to CAISEGQPTYEQYF.

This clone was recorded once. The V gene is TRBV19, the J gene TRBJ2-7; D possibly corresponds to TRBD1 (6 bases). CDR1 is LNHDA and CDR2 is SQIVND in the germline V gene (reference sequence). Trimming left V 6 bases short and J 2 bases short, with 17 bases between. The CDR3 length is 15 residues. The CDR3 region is CASSQGQWGPYEQYF. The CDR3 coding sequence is TGTGCCAGTAGCCAAGGACAGTGGGGCCCCTACGAGCAGTACTTC. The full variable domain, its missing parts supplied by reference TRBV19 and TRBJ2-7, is DGGITQSPKYLFRKEGQNVTLSCEQNLNHDAMYWYRQDPGQGLRLIYYSQIVNDFQKGDIAEGYSVSREKKESFPLTVTSAQKNPTAFYLCASSQGQWGPYEQYFGPGTRLTVT.

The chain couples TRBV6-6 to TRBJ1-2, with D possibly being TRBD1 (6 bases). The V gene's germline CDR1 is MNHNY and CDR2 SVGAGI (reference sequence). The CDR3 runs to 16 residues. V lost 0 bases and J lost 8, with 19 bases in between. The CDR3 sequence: CASSYSDQGPASGYTF. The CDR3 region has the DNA TGTGCCAGCAGTTACTCGGATCAGGGGCCCGCGAGCGGCTACACCTTC.

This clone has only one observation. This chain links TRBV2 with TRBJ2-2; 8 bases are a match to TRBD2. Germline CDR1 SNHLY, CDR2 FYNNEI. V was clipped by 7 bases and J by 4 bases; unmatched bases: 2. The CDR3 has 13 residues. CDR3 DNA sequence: TGTGCCAGCACTGGACTAGCCACCGGGGAGCTGTTTTTT. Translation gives CASTGLATGELFF.

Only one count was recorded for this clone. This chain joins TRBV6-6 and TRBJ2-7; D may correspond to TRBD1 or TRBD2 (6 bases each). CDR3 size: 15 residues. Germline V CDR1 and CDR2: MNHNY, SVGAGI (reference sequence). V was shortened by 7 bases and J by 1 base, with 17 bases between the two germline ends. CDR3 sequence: CASTESGGDSYEQYF. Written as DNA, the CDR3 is TGTGCCAGCACCGAGTCCGGGGGCGATTCCTACGAGCAGTACTTC.

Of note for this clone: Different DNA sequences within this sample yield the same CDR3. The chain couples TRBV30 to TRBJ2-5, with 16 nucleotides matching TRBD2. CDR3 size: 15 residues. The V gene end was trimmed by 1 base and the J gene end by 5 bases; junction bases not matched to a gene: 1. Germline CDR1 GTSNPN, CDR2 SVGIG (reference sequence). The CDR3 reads CAWSAGLAGGETQYF. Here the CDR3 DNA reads TGTGCCTGGAGTGCGGGACTAGCGGGGGGGGAGACCCAGTACTTC.

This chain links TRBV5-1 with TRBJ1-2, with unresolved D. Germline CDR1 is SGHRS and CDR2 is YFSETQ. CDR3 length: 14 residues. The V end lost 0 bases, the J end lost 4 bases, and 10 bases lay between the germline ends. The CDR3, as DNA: TGCGCCAGCAGCTTGGGGGAGAGTTTCTATGGCTACACCTTC. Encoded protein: CASSLGESFYGYTF.

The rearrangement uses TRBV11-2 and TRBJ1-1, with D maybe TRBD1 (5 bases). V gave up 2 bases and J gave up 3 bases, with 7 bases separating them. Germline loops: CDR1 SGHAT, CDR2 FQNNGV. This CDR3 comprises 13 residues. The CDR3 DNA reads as TGTGCCAGCAGCTTAAGGGGTTACACTGAAGCTTTCTTT. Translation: CASSLRGYTEAFF. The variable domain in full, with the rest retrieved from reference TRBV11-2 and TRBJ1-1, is EAGVAQSPRYKIIEKRQSVAFWCNPISGHATLYWYQQILGQGPKLLIQFQNNGVVDDSQLPKDRFSAERLKGVDSTLKIQPAKLEDSAVYLCASSLRGYTEAFFGQGTRLTVV.

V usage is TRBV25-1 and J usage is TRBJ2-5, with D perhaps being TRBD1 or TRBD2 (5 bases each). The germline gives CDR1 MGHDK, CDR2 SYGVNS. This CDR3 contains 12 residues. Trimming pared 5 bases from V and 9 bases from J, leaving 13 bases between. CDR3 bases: TGTGCCAGCAGTCGGGATCTAGGGGCCCAGTACTTC. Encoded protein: CASSRDLGAQYF. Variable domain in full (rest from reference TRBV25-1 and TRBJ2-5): EADIYQTPRYLVIGTGKKITLECSQTMGHDKMYWYQQDPGMELHLIHYSYGVNSTEKGDLSSESTVSRIRTEHFPLTLESARPSHTSQYLCASSRDLGAQYFGPGTRLLVL.

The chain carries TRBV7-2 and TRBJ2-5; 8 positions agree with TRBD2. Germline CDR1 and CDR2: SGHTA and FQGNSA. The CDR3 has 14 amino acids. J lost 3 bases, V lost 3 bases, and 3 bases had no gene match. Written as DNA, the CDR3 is TGTGCCAGCAGCTTTAGCGGGATGGAAGAGACCCAGTACTTC. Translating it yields CASSFSGMEETQYF.

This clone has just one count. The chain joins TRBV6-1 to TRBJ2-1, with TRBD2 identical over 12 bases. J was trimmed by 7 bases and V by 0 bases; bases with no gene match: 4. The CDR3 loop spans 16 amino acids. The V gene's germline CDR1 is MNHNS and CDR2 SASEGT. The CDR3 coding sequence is TGTGCCAGCAGTGAAGCGCTAGCGGGGGGGGCAAATGAGCAGTTCTTC. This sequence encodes CASSEALAGGANEQFF.

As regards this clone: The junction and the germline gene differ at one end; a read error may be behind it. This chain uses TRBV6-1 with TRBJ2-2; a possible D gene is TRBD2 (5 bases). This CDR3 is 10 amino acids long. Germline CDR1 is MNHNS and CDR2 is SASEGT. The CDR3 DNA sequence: TGTGCCAGCAGTGAAGCGCGGGTGGTTTTT. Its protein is CASSEARVVF.

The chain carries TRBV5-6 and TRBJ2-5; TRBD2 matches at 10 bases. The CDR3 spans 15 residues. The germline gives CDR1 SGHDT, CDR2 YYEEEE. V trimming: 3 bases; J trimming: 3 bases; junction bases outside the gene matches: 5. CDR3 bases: TGTGCCAGCAGCTGGGGTAGCGGGGGGAAAGAGACCCAGTACTTC. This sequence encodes CASSWGSGGKETQYF.

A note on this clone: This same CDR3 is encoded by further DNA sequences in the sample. CDR3 DNA sequence: TGTGCCAGCTCACCTACAGGGTCTCAGCCCCAGCATTTT. It specifies CASSPTGSQPQHF. The chain combines TRBV18 with TRBJ1-5; D possibly corresponds to TRBD1 (6 bases). CDR3 length: 13 residues. Germline CDR1 reads KGHSH; CDR2 reads LQKENI. V lost 3 bases and J 6 bases, leaving 9 bases between the germline ends.

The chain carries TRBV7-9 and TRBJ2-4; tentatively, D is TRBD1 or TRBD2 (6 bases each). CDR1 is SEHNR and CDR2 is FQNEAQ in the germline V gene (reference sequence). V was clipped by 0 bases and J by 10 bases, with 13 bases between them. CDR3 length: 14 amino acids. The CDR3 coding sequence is TGTGCCAGCAGCTTAGCGATTGGAGGGGGAATTCAGTACTTC. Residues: CASSLAIGGGIQYF.